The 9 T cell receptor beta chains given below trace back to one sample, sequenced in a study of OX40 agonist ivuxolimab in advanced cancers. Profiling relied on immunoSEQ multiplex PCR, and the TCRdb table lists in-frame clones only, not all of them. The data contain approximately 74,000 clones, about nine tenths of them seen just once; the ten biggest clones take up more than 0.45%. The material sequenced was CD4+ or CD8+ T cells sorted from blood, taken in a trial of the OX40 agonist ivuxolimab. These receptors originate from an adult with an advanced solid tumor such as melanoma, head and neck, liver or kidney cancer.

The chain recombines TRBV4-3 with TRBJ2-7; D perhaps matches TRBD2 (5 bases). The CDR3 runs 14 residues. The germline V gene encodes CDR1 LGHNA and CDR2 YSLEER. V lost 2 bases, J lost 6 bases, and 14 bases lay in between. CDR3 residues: CASSQQVRDLEQYF. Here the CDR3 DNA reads TGCGCCAGCAGCCAACAGGTCCGGGATCTCGAGCAGTACTTC.

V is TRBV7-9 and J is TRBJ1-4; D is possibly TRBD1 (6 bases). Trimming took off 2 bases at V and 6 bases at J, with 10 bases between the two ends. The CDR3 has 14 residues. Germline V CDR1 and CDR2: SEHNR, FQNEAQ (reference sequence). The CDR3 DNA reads TGTGCCAGCAGCTTAACAGGGATTGATGAAAAACTGTTTTTT. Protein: CASSLTGIDEKLFF. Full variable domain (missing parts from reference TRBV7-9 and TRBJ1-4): DTGVSQNPRHKITKRGQNVTFRCDPISEHNRLYWYRQTLGQGPEFLTYFQNEAQLEKSRLLSDRFSAERPKGSFSTLEIQRTEQGDSAMYLCASSLTGIDEKLFFGSGTQLSVL.

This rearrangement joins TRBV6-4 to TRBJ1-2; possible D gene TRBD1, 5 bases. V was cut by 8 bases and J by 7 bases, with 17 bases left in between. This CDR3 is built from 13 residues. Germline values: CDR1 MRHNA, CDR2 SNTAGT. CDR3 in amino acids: CASGPGGFGGYTF. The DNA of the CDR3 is TGTGCCAGCGGCCCGGGGGGGTTTGGTGGCTACACCTTC.

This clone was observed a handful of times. DNA for the CDR3: TGTGCCAGCAGCTTAGCAGGGGCTAGCAATCAGCCCCAGCATTTT. Amino acids: CASSLAGASNQPQHF. The chain carries TRBV7-2 and TRBJ1-5; TRBD1 might be the D (5 bases). The CDR3 is made up of 15 amino acids. Germline loops: CDR1 SGHTA, CDR2 FQGNSA. V dropped 0 bases and J dropped 0 bases, with 6 bases sitting between them. The whole variable domain, remainder taken from reference TRBV7-2 and TRBJ1-5, is GAGVSQSPSNKVTEKGKDVELRCDPISGHTALYWYRQSLGQGLEFLIYFQGNSAPDKSGLPSDRFSAERTGGSVSTLTIQRTQQEDSAVYLCASSLAGASNQPQHFGDGTRLSIL.

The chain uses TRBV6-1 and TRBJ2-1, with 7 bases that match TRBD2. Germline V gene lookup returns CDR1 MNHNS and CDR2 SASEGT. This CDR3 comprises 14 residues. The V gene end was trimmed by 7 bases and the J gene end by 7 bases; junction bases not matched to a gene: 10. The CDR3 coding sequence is TGTGCCAGCAAAAAGGAGCGGGATATAAATGAGCAGTTCTTC. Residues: CASKKERDINEQFF.

CDR3 region: CATRLMGVENTEAFF. DNA of the CDR3: TGTGCCACCCGTCTAATGGGGGTAGAGAACACTGAAGCTTTCTTT. The chain combines TRBV6-5 with TRBJ1-1; D might be TRBD1 (5 bases). With 10 bases removed from V and 1 base from J, the gap between germline ends came to 19 bases. Per germline, CDR1 MNHEY and CDR2 SVGAGI. This CDR3 comprises 15 residues.

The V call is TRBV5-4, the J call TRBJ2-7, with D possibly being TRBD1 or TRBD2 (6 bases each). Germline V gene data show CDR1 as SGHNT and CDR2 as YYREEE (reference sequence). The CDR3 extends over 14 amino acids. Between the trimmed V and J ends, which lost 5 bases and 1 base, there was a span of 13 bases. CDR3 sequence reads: CASRPGGTSYEQYF. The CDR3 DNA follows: TGTGCCAGCAGACCAGGCGGGACATCCTACGAGCAGTACTTC.

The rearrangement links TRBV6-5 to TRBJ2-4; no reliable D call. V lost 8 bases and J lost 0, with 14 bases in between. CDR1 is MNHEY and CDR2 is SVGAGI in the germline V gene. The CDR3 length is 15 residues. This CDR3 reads CASRSRSLAKNIQYF. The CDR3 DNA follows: TGTGCCAGCCGGTCACGGTCTCTAGCCAAAAACATTCAGTACTTC.

CDR3 sequence (DNA): TGTGCCAGCAGAGGGACAGGCACAGATACGCAGTATTTT. Its translation is CASRGTGTDTQYF. The V gene is TRBV28, the J gene TRBJ2-3; 7 nucleotides match TRBD1. From germline, CDR1 is MDHEN and CDR2 SYDVKM. CDR3 length: 13 residues. V shed 6 bases and J 1 base; nucleotides not matched to a gene: 1.